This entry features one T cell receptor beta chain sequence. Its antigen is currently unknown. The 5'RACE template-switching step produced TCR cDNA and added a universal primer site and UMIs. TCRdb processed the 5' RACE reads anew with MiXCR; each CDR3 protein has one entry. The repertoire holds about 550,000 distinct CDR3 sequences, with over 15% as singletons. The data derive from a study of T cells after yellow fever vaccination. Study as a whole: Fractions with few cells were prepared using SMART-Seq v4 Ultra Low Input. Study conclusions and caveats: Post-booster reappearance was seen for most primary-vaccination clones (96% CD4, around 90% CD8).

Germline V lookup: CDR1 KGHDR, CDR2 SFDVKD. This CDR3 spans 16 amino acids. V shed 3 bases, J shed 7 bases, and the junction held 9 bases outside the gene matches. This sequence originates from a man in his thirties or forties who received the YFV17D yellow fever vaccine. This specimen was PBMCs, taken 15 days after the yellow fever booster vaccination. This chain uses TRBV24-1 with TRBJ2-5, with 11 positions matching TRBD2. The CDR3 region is CATSDPLAGGAGTQYF. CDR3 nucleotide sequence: TGTGCCACCAGTGATCCTCTAGCGGGAGGCGCTGGGACCCAGTACTTC.